This TCR beta chain was retrieved from a study of Ad26.COV2.S vaccination and SARS-CoV-2 variants. V lost 3 bases and J 1 base, leaving 3 bases between the germline ends. CDR3 size: 13 residues. Germline V gene data show CDR1 as LGHDT and CDR2 as YNNKEL (reference sequence). This clone has only one observation. Additional DNA sequences in this sample encode the identical CDR3. Sequencing was performed with immunoSEQ multiplex PCR; in TCRdb, only in-frame clones are kept and a portion is missing. The sample includes fewer than 900,000 clones, 89% of them seen just once. Treatment defined: 19 received Ad26.COV2.S at low or high dose, single or two shots; roughly five received placebo; per-sample allocation not given. Day 63 after the first vaccine or placebo injection was the time point for sampling.

This sequence was found in a person aged 18-60 years who received the Ad26.COV2.S COVID-19 vaccine or a placebo. Sequencing was performed on peripheral blood, taken in a trial of Ad26.COV2.S vaccine versus placebo. The J gene is TRBJ2-2, the V gene TRBV3-1 (or the pseudogene TRBV3-2), with unresolved D. Here the CDR3 reads CASSQGNTGELFF. The CDR3 DNA reads TGTGCCAGCAGCCAGGGGAACACCGGGGAGCTGTTTTTT.